These 3 T cell receptor beta chains were sequenced from one sample in a study of CD8 T cells in ankylosing spondylitis. TCRdb re-derived calls from the 5' RACE reads in MiXCR, one entry per CDR3 protein. Of about 27,000 distinct CDR3 sequences in the sample, roughly 7.3% are singletons; the top ten hold around 30%. The material sequenced was blood. The receptor set was obtained from a male donor with ankylosing spondylitis or in good health (not recorded which).

This clonotype was seen only a few times. This chain joins TRBV18 and TRBJ2-7; no definite D call. This CDR3 is built from 12 residues. Germline loops: CDR1 KGHSH, CDR2 LQKENI. The germline V and J ends were trimmed by 6 bases and 0 bases, with 6 bases remaining between them. CDR3 protein: CASSFDSYEQYF. CDR3 DNA sequence: TGTGCCAGCTCCTTTGACTCCTACGAGCAGTACTTC.

As to this clonotype: The germline gene is not matched at one end of the junction; a read error may be the cause. The V gene is TRBV25-1, the J gene TRBJ2-2; tentatively, D is TRBD2 (5 bases). This CDR3 contains 12 residues. In germline, CDR1 is MGHDK, CDR2 SYGVNS. The CDR3 loop is CASSLRFGELFF. As DNA, the CDR3 is TGTGCCAGCAGTCTTCGCTTCGGGGAGCTATTTTTT. The variable domain in full, completed from reference TRBV25-1 and TRBJ2-2, reads EADIYQTPRYLVIGTGKKITLECSQTMGHDKMYWYQQDPGMELHLIHYSYGVNSTEKGDLSSESTVSRIRTEHFPLTLESARPSHTSQYLCASSLRFGELFFGEGSRLTVL.

This clonotype was detected a few times. The V and J genes are TRBV20-1 and TRBJ2-2, with D maybe TRBD2 (6 bases). The germline V and J ends were trimmed by 2 bases and 0 bases, with 7 bases remaining between them. In germline, CDR1 is DFQATT, CDR2 SNEGSKA (reference sequence). CDR3 length: 14 residues. The CDR3 DNA is TGCAGTGCTAGACCGGGGGCGAACACCGGGGAGCTGTTTTTT. Translating gives CSARPGANTGELFF.